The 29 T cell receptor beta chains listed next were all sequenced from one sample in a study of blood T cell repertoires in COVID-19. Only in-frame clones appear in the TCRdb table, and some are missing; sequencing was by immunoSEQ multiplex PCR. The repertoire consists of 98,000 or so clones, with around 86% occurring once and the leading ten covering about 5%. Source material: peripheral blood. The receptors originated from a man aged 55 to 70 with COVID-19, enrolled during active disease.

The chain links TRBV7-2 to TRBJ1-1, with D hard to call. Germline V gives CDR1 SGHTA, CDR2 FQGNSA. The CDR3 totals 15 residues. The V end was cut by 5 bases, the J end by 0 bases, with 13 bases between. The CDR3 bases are TGTGCCAGCAGCGCAGGCCGGGAGATGAACACTGAAGCTTTCTTT. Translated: CASSAGREMNTEAFF.

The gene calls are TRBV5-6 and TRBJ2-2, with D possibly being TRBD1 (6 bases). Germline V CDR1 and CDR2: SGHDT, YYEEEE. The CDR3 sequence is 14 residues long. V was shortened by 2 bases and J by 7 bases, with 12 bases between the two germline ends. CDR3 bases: TGTGCCAGCAGCTTCCAGGGGTTGGGCGGGGAGCTGTTTTTT. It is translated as CASSFQGLGGELFF.

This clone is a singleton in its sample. CDR3 coding DNA: TGCGCCAGCAGCATGGCCGGACAGGACACCGGGGAGCTGTTTTTT. Translating gives CASSMAGQDTGELFF. The chain has TRBV5-1 and TRBJ2-2; 7 positions match TRBD1. The CDR3 is 15 residues long. V was clipped by 4 bases and J by 3 bases; unmatched bases: 6. From germline, CDR1 is SGHRS and CDR2 YFSETQ.

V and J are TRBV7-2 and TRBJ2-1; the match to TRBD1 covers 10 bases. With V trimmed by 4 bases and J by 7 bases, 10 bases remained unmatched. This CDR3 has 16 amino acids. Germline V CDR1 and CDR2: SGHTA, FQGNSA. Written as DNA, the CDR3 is TGTGCCAGCAGCTACACCGGGACAGGGGAGAATAATGAGCAGTTCTTC. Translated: CASSYTGTGENNEQFF.

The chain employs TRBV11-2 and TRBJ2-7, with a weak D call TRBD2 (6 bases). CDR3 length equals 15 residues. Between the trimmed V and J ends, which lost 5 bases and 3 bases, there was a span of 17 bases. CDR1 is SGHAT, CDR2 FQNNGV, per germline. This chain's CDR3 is CASSRPGLGYYEQYF. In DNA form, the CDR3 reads TGTGCCAGCAGCCGACCGGGACTGGGTTACTACGAGCAGTACTTC.

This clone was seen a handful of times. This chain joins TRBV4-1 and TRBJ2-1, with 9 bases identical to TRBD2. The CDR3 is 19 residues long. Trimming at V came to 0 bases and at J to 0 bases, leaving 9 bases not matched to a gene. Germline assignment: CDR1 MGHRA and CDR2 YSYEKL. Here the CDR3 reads CASSQDRLAGPSSYNEQFF. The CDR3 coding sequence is TGCGCCAGCAGCCAAGATAGGCTAGCGGGACCGAGCTCCTACAATGAGCAGTTCTTC.

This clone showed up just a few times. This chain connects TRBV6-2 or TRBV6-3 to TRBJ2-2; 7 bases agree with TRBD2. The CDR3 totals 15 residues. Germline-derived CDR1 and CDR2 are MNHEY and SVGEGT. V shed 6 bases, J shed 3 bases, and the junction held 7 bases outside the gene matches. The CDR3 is CASSQGGADTGELFF. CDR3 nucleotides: TGTGCCAGCAGCCAGGGAGGGGCGGACACCGGGGAGCTGTTTTTT.

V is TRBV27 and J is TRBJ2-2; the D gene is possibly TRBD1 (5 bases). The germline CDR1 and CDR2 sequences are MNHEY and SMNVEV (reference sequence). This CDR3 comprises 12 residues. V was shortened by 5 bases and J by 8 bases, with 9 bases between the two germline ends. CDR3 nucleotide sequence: TGTGCCAGCAGTCCTGCAGGGGGGGAGCTGTTTTTT. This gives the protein CASSPAGGELFF.

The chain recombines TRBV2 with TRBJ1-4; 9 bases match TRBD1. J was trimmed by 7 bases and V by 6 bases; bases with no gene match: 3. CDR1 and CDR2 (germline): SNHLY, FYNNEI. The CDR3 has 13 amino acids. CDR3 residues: CASRGQGSEKLFF. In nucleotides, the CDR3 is TGTGCCAGCAGAGGACAGGGGAGTGAAAAACTGTTTTTT.

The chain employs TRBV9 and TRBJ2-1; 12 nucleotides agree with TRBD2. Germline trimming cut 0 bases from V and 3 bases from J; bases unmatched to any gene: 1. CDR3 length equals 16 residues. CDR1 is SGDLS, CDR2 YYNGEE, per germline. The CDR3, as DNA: TGTGCCAGCAGCGTAGGACTAGCGGGAGACTACAATGAGCAGTTCTTC. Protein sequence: CASSVGLAGDYNEQFF.

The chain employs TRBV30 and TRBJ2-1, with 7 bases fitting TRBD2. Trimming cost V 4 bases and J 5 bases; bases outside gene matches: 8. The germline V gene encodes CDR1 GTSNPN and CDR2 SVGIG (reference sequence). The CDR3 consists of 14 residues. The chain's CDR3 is CAWMTSSSDNEQFF. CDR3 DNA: TGTGCCTGGATGACTAGCTCATCTGACAATGAGCAGTTCTTC.

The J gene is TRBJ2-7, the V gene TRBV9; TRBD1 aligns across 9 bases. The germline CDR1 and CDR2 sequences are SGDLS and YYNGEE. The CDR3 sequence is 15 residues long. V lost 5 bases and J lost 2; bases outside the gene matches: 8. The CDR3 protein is CASSGPGQGPYEQYF. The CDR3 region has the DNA TGTGCCAGCAGTGGACCGGGACAGGGACCCTACGAGCAGTACTTC.

CDR3 in DNA: TGTGCCAGCTCACCTGGAGGGCCTGGGGCCAACGTCCTGACTTTC. This sequence encodes CASSPGGPGANVLTF. The chain couples TRBV18 to TRBJ2-6; tentative D call: TRBD2 (6 bases). The length of the CDR3 is 15 residues. Germline V lookup: CDR1 KGHSH, CDR2 LQKENI. The V end was cut by 3 bases, the J end by 2 bases, with 8 bases between. Using reference TRBV18 and TRBJ2-6 for the parts outside the CDR3, the full variable domain is NAGVMQNPRHLVRRRGQEARLRCSPMKGHSHVYWYRQLPEEGLKFMVYLQKENIIDESGMPKERFSAEFPKEGPSILRIQQVVRGDSAAYFCASSPGGPGANVLTFGAGSRLTVL.

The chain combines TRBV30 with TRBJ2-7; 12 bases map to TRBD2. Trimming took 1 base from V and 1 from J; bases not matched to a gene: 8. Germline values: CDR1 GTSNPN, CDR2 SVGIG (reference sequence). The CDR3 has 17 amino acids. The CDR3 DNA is TGTGCCTGGAGTGCCCCCCCGACTAGCGGGAGATCCTACGAGCAGTACTTC. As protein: CAWSAPPTSGRSYEQYF.

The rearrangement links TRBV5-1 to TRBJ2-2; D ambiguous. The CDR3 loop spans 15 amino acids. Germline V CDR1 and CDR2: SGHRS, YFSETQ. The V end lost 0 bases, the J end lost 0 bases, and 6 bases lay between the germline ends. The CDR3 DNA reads TGCGCCAGCAGCTTGGGCAGGTCGAACACCGGGGAGCTGTTTTTT. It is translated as CASSLGRSNTGELFF.

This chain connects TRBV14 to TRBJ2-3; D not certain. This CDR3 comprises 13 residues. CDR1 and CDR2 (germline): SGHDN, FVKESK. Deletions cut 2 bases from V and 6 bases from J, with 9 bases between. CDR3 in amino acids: CASSQNYGDTQYF. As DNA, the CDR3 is TGTGCCAGCAGCCAAAACTACGGCGATACGCAGTATTTT.

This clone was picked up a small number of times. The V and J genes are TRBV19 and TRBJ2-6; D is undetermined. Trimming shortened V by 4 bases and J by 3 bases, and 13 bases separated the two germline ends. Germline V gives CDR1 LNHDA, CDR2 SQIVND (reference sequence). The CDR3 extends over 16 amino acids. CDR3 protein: CASSTKRGFGANVLTF. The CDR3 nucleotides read TGTGCCAGTAGTACCAAGAGAGGTTTTGGGGCCAACGTCCTGACTTTC.

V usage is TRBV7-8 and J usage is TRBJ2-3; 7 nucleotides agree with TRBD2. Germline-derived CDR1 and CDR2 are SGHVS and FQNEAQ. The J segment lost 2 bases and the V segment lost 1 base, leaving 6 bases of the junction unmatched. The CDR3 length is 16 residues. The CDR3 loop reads CASSLGPSGITDTQYF. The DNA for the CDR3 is TGTGCCAGCAGCTTAGGCCCTAGCGGAATCACAGATACGCAGTATTTT.

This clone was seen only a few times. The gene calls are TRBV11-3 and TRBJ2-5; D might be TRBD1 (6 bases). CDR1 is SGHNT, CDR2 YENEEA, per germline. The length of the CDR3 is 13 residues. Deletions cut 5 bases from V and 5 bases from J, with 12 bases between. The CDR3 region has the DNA TGTGCCAGCAGCCTAACAGGGCTGGAGACCCAGTACTTC. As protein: CASSLTGLETQYF.

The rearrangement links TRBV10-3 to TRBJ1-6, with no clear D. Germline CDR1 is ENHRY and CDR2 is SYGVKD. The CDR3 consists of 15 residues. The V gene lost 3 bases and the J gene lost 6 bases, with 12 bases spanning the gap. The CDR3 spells CAISETGNSNSPLHF. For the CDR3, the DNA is TGTGCCATCAGTGAAACGGGAAATAGTAATTCACCCCTCCACTTT.

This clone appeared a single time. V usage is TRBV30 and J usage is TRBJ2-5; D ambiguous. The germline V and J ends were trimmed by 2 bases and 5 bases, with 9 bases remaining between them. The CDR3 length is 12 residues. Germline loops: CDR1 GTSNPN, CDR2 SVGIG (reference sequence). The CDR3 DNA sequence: TGTGCCTGGAGTTCGACTGGGGAGACCCAGTACTTC. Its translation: CAWSSTGETQYF.

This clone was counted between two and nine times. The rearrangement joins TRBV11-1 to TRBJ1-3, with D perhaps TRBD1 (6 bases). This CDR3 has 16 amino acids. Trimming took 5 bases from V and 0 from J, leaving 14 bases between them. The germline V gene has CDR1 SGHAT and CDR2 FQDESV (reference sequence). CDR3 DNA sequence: TGTGCCAGCAGCCGAGGACAGCCGCTCTCTGGAAACACCATATATTTT. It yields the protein CASSRGQPLSGNTIYF. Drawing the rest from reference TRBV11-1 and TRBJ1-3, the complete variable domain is EAEVAQSPRYKITEKSQAVAFWCDPISGHATLYWYRQILGQGPELLVQFQDESVVDDSQLPKDRFSAERLKGVDSTLKIQPAELGDSAMYLCASSRGQPLSGNTIYFGEGSWLTVV.

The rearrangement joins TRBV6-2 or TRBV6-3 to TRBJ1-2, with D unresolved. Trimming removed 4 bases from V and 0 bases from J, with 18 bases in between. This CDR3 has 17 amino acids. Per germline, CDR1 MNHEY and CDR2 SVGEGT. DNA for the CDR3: TGTGCCAGCAGTTCGACTCCGGGAGAATTAGCTAACTATGGCTACACCTTC. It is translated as CASSSTPGELANYGYTF.

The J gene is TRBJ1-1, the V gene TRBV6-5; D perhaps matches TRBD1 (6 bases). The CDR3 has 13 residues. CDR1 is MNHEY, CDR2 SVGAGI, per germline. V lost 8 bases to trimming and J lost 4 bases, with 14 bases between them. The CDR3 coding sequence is TGTGCCAGCGGATTAGTACAGGGCACTGAAGCTTTCTTT. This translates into CASGLVQGTEAFF.

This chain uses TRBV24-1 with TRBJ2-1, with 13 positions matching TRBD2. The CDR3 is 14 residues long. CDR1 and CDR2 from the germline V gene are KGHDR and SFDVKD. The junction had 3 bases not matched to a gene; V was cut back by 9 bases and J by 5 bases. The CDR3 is CATSTSGRNNEQFF. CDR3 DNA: TGTGCCACCTCGACTAGCGGGAGGAACAATGAGCAGTTCTTC.

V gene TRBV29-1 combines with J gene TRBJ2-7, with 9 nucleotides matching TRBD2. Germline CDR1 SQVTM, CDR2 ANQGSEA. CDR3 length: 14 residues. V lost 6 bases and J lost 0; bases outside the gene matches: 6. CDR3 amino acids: CSVDAGGTSYEQYF. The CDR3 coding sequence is TGCAGCGTGGATGCGGGAGGGACCTCCTACGAGCAGTACTTC.

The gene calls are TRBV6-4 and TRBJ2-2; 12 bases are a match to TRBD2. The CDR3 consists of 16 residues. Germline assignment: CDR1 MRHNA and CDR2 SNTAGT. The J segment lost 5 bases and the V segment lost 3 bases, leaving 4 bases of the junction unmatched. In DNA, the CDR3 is TGTGCCAGCAGTGAGACTAGCGGGAGCAGGACCGGGGAGCTGTTTTTT. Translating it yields CASSETSGSRTGELFF.

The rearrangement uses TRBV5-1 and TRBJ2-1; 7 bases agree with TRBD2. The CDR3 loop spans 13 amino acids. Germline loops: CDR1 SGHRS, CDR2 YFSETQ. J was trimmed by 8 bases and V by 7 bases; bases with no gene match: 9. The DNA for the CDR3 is TGCGCCAGCTTATCGAGACTAGCCCATGAGCAGTTCTTC. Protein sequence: CASLSRLAHEQFF.

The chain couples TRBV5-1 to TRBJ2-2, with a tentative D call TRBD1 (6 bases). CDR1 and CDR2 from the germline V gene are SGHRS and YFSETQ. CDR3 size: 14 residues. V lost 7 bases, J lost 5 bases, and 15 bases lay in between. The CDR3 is CASWDPRGTGELFF. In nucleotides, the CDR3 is TGCGCCAGCTGGGACCCCAGGGGAACCGGGGAGCTGTTTTTT.